This TCR beta chain was recorded in a study of blood T cell repertoires in COVID-19. Per the original data handling: For nucleated cells, counts were estimated from reference gene primer amplification. Method: immunoSEQ multiplex PCR; TCRdb's copy keeps in-frame clones and lacks some. The V and J calls and the clone size are those of that table, but D and trimming were determined from the DNA. The sample records some 250,000 clones, 84% being singletons. The source is a man in his forties or fifties with active or convalescent COVID-19. Sequences were obtained from peripheral blood.

Here the CDR3 reads CASSFRLDYEQYF. CDR3 bases: TGTGCCAGCAGTTTCAGGCTCGACTACGAGCAGTACTTC. This chain joins TRBV2 and TRBJ2-7; no firm D call. The CDR3 is 13 residues long. Germline assignment: CDR1 SNHLY and CDR2 FYNNEI. Between the trimmed V and J ends, which lost 5 bases and 3 bases, there was a span of 11 bases.